This T cell receptor beta chain is from a study of regulatory T cells in long-lasting Graves disease. The study's findings and limits: Sharing of public clonotypes was greater in persistent patients (2,741) than in new patients (more than 900).

This CDR3 is built from 15 residues. Germline trimming cut 8 bases from V and 4 bases from J; bases unmatched to any gene: 9. From germline, CDR1 is MDHEN and CDR2 SYDVKM. For this clonotype: Its matching antigen is unknown.

Arm-PCR of CDR3 regions and iRepertoire HTBI primers were the basis on which TCR beta libraries were built. Using its own MiXCR run on the multiplex PCR reads, TCRdb lists one record per CDR3 protein. In the table there are about 290,000 distinct CDR3 sequences, 20% to 25% of which are singletons. Indicated time point: persistent/refractory GD, antithyroid drugs over 5 years with positive TRAb. After RNA was extracted from PBMCs, the TCR library was made from it. This sequence was found in a female donor with Graves disease. The V and J genes are TRBV28 and TRBJ2-2, with 8 bases identical to TRBD1. Specimen: peripheral blood mononuclear cells (PBMCs), collected when the disease was refractory, from a patient treated with antithyroid drugs. The CDR3 DNA follows: TGTGCCAGCCATGGACAGGGTTTGGTCACCGGGGAGCTGTTTTTT. The encoded protein is CASHGQGLVTGELFF.